This TCR beta chain was identified during a study of blood T cells in healthy people across ages. To note about this clonotype: What it binds is unknown.

Germline V gene lookup returns CDR1 MNHNS and CDR2 SASEGT. Trimming took 6 bases from V and 10 from J; bases not matched to a gene: 15. The CDR3 has 15 residues. Alongside a J-beta primer mix, a sample-barcoded 5' primer served in a second PCR lasting about 7 to 11 cycles. Every molecule of cDNA carried a tag from a template-switch adaptor with 12 random nucleotides. TCRdb re-analysed the 5' RACE reads in MiXCR, keeping a single row per CDR3 protein. The sample shows roughly 1.6 million distinct CDR3 sequences, almost 35% of them seen only once. General study points: For the donors, CMV status was unknown and possibly confounded expanded clonotype changes.

The TCR was taken from a woman aged 25 to 45 in good health. Sequencing used blood. The chain uses TRBV6-1 and TRBJ2-1, with 7 bases aligning to TRBD2. The CDR3 sequence: CASRQETSRKTEQFF. CDR3 DNA: TGTGCCAGCAGGCAAGAGACTAGCCGAAAAACCGAGCAGTTCTTC.